One sample yielded the 9 T cell receptor beta chains listed below, sequenced in a study of shared clonotypes between healthy human individuals. Assay used: immunoSEQ multiplex PCR; TCRdb lists only in-frame clones, some missing. This table has hundreds of thousands of clones, 60% to 75% appearing once. The sequenced sample consisted of memory CD4+ T cells sorted from blood. Regarding subset: CD45RA-negative fraction. These receptors originate from a woman aged 25-40 years in good health.

A few counts support this clone. The rearrangement links TRBV9 to TRBJ2-7, with a possible D match to TRBD2 (5 bases). V shed 4 bases and J shed 4 bases, with 18 bases lying between them. The CDR3 runs 15 residues. The germline V gene encodes CDR1 SGDLS and CDR2 YYNGEE. The DNA for the CDR3 is TGTGCCAGCAGCCCCTTGTCGGGGAATCGATACGAGCAGTACTTC. Its translation is CASSPLSGNRYEQYF.

J is TRBJ2-1 and V is TRBV11-2; D is undetermined. CDR1 is SGHAT, CDR2 FQNNGV, per germline. The V end was cut by 5 bases, the J end by 7 bases, with 9 bases between. The CDR3 loop spans 12 amino acids. The DNA of the CDR3 is TGTGCCAGCAGCCGCGTGAGAAATGAGCAGTTCTTC. This sequence encodes CASSRVRNEQFF.

The chain couples TRBV7-6 to TRBJ2-5; maybe TRBD2 (5 bases). V dropped 4 bases and J dropped 5 bases, with 17 bases sitting between them. CDR1 is SGHVS, CDR2 FNYEAQ, per germline. This CDR3 has 15 amino acids. The CDR3 coding sequence is TGTGCCAGCAGCTCGTCAGGACCCCCGGGGGAGACCCAGTACTTC. Residues: CASSSSGPPGETQYF. Supplemented by reference TRBV7-6 and TRBJ2-5, the full variable domain reads GAGVSQSPRYKVTKRGQDVALRCDPISGHVSLYWYRQALGQGPEFLTYFNYEAQQDKSGLPNDRFSAERPEGSISTLTIQRTEQRDSAMYRCASSSSGPPGETQYFGPGTRLLVL.

V usage is TRBV9 and J usage is TRBJ1-2; possibly TRBD1 for D (5 bases). The V end was cut by 4 bases, the J end by 4 bases, with 17 bases between. The CDR3 runs 15 residues. Germline-derived CDR1 and CDR2 are SGDLS and YYNGEE. The CDR3 is CASSPGTMGSYGYTF. The CDR3 coding sequence is TGTGCCAGCAGCCCTGGGACGATGGGATCCTATGGCTACACCTTC. The full variable domain, rest sourced from reference TRBV9 and TRBJ1-2, is DSGVTQTPKHLITATGQRVTLRCSPRSGDLSVYWYQQSLDQGLQFLIQYYNGEERAKGNILERFSAQQFPDLHSELNLSSLELGDSALYFCASSPGTMGSYGYTFGSGTRLTVV.

The J gene is TRBJ2-3, the V gene TRBV29-1, with D perhaps assigned TRBD1 or TRBD2 (6 bases each). The CDR3 is made up of 15 amino acids. Germline V gene lookup returns CDR1 SQVTM and CDR2 ANQGSEA. V was pared by 2 bases and J by 3 bases, with 15 bases between. Here the CDR3 DNA reads TGCAGCGTTGAAAAGTCGGGGGCAAGGACAGATACGCAGTATTTT. This codes for CSVEKSGARTDTQYF.

V is TRBV10-2 and J is TRBJ2-1; 7 bases agree with TRBD2. Per the germline V gene, CDR1 is WSHSY and CDR2 is SAAADI. V dropped 4 bases and J dropped 4; count of bases not matched to a gene: 4. This CDR3 comprises 14 residues. CDR3 coding DNA: TGCGCCAGCAGTGTTAGCGGGCCATACAATGAGCAGTTCTTC. This encodes CASSVSGPYNEQFF.

V and J are TRBV10-3 and TRBJ2-3, with 15 bases aligning to TRBD2. There are 15 residues in the CDR3. CDR1 ENHRY and CDR2 SYGVKD come from the germline V gene. Trimming removed 7 bases from V and 6 bases from J; junction bases left unmatched: 5. The CDR3 nucleotides are TGTGCCATCACCAACGGACTAGCGGGAGGGGATACGCAGTATTTT. It yields the protein CAITNGLAGGDTQYF.

This clone has a handful of counts. The identical CDR3 is also encoded by other nucleotide sequences in the sample. V and J are TRBV5-1 and TRBJ2-1; D remains unclear. This CDR3 contains 15 residues. CDR1 and CDR2 (germline): SGHRS, YFSETQ. Trimming removed 0 bases from V and 4 bases from J, with 11 bases in between. The CDR3 DNA reads TGCGCCAGCAGCTTGGATTCTTCTGGATACAATGAGCAGTTCTTC. Encoded protein: CASSLDSSGYNEQFF.

The chain employs TRBV6-6 and TRBJ2-3, with a tentative D call TRBD2 (6 bases). V lost 0 bases, J lost 0 bases, and 10 bases lay in between. Per the germline V gene, CDR1 is MNHNY and CDR2 is SVGAGI (reference sequence). This CDR3 contains 16 residues. Here the CDR3 DNA reads TGTGCCAGCAGTTACTCGGGCGGGAAAAGCACAGATACGCAGTATTTT. Translating gives CASSYSGGKSTDTQYF.